This T cell receptor beta chain was identified during a study of human T cells and chemical hapten exposure. This clonotype was found many times. CDR1 DFQATT and CDR2 SNEGSKA come from the germline V gene (reference sequence). This CDR3 region has 12 residues. V lost 0 bases and J 13 bases, leaving 15 bases between the germline ends. Each CDR3 protein gets one entry after TCRdb re-called the 5' RACE reads with MiXCR. The repertoire has 150,000 or so distinct CDR3 sequences, around 4% of them found once; the top ten carry approximately 1.3%. Unfractionated whole blood was the source of the extracted total RNA.

The TCR was taken from a female donor in good health. The chain recombines TRBV20-1 with TRBJ1-1, with a tentative D call TRBD1 (5 bases). For the CDR3, the DNA is TGCAGTGCTAGAGATTTGCGGGGGGGAGTTTTCTTT. Translation: CSARDLRGGVFF.